A single sample is the source of the 20 T cell receptor beta chains below, sequenced in a study of T cell responses to AZD1222 COVID-19 vaccine. Measured with immunoSEQ multiplex PCR; TCRdb has only the in-frame clones, and not every one. The table lists some 150,000 clones, about 81% of them singletons. The sample in question was peripheral blood, obtained on day 0 of MenACWY control vaccination. The receptor source for this set is an adult in good health.

The chain uses TRBV2 and TRBJ1-5; D may be TRBD1 (5 bases). The CDR3 has 15 residues. CDR1 is SNHLY and CDR2 is FYNNEI in the germline V gene. With 0 bases removed from V and 7 bases from J, the gap between germline ends came to 13 bases. This chain's CDR3 is CASSEAPAGLQPQHF. The DNA for the CDR3 is TGTGCCAGCAGTGAAGCCCCAGCAGGGTTGCAGCCCCAGCATTTT.

The chain links TRBV11-1 to TRBJ2-7; a possible D gene is TRBD1 (5 bases). With 8 bases removed from V and 3 bases from J, the gap between germline ends came to 14 bases. The CDR3 length is 13 residues. CDR1 is SGHAT and CDR2 is FQDESV in the germline V gene (reference sequence). CDR3 sequence reads: CASGHQANYEQYF. The CDR3 coding sequence is TGTGCCAGCGGACACCAGGCGAACTACGAGCAGTACTTC.

This sequence joins TRBV6-5 and TRBJ1-5, with 7 positions matching TRBD1. This CDR3 is 15 amino acids long. Germline CDR1 MNHEY, CDR2 SVGAGI. J gave up 3 bases and V 4 bases, and 6 bases lay outside the gene matches. CDR3 DNA sequence: TGTGCCAGCAGTTCGACAGGGTCAACCAATCAGCCCCAGCATTTT. Translated, it gives CASSSTGSTNQPQHF.

On this clone itself: The identical CDR3 is also encoded by other nucleotide sequences in the sample. This sequence joins TRBV18 and TRBJ1-2, with D tentatively TRBD1 (5 bases). With 3 bases removed from V and 3 bases from J, the gap between germline ends came to 8 bases. In germline, CDR1 is KGHSH, CDR2 LQKENI. This CDR3 is built from 13 residues. CDR3 in amino acids: CASSPGGDYGYTF. CDR3 nucleotides: TGTGCCAGCTCACCGGGAGGGGACTATGGCTACACCTTC.

The chain employs TRBV5-6 and TRBJ1-5, with D tentatively TRBD1 (5 bases). Trimming shortened V by 0 bases and J by 1 base, and 14 bases separated the two germline ends. This CDR3 spans 17 amino acids. CDR1 is SGHDT, CDR2 YYEEEE, per germline. The CDR3, as DNA: TGTGCCAGCAGCTTGGGGGGTCGGGGGAGAAGCAATCAGCCCCAGCATTTT. It specifies CASSLGGRGRSNQPQHF.

V and J are TRBV11-2 and TRBJ2-1; TRBD1 is a possible D gene (6 bases). Trimming stripped 6 bases from V and 2 bases from J, with 14 bases between. This CDR3 comprises 15 residues. Germline V gene data show CDR1 as SGHAT and CDR2 as FQNNGV. The chain's CDR3 is CASSSTGLAYNEQFF. The CDR3 region has the DNA TGTGCCAGCAGTTCTACAGGGCTAGCCTACAATGAGCAGTTCTTC. Full variable domain (outside the CDR3, taken from reference TRBV11-2 and TRBJ2-1): EAGVAQSPRYKIIEKRQSVAFWCNPISGHATLYWYQQILGQGPKLLIQFQNNGVVDDSQLPKDRFSAERLKGVDSTLKIQPAKLEDSAVYLCASSSTGLAYNEQFFGPGTRLTVL.

This clone was picked up one time. This chain links TRBV24-1 with TRBJ1-2; TRBD1 matches 9 bases. Germline CDR1 and CDR2: KGHDR and SFDVKD. The CDR3 has 14 residues. The trim removed 4 bases at V and 3 bases at J, leaving 2 bases unmatched. CDR3 protein: CATSEGQGDYGYTF. The CDR3 nucleotides are TGTGCCACCAGTGAGGGACAGGGTGACTATGGCTACACCTTC.

V usage is TRBV5-1 and J usage is TRBJ2-5; D uncertain. From germline, CDR1 is SGHRS and CDR2 YFSETQ. Deletions cut 2 bases from V and 5 bases from J, with 13 bases between. This CDR3 region has 14 residues. The CDR3 bases are TGCGCCAGCAGCTTTGACGGGCTTTGGGAGACCCAGTACTTC. It is translated as CASSFDGLWETQYF.

J is TRBJ1-4 and V is TRBV6-5; 9 bases are shared with TRBD1. CDR1 and CDR2 from the germline V gene are MNHEY and SVGAGI. The CDR3 runs to 15 residues. Trimming removed 5 bases from V and 8 bases from J; junction bases left unmatched: 9. The CDR3, as DNA: TGTGCCAGCAGTAGAACAGGGGGCCCGGGCGAAAAACTGTTTTTT. It translates to CASSRTGGPGEKLFF.

The chain is built from TRBV5-4 and TRBJ1-1; D is unresolved. The length of the CDR3 is 13 residues. Trimming took 6 bases from V and 1 from J, leaving 10 bases between them. Germline-derived CDR1 and CDR2 are SGHNT and YYREEE (reference sequence). CDR3 sequence: CASKFGSNTEAFF. The CDR3 DNA sequence: TGTGCCAGCAAATTCGGATCGAACACTGAAGCTTTCTTT.

This clone was seen many times. The chain couples TRBV11-3 to TRBJ2-2; TRBD2 is a possible D gene (6 bases). The CDR3 consists of 14 residues. With 6 bases removed from V and 1 base from J, the gap between germline ends came to 9 bases. The V gene's germline CDR1 is SGHNT and CDR2 YENEEA. The CDR3: CASREGMNTGELFF. CDR3 coding DNA: TGTGCCAGCAGGGAGGGGATGAACACCGGGGAGCTGTTTTTT.

The V call is TRBV12-5, the J call TRBJ2-1; D unclear. Trimming removed 6 bases at V and 0 bases at J, with 15 bases between. The CDR3 totals 16 residues. The V gene's germline CDR1 is LGHNT and CDR2 FRNRAP. CDR3 sequence: CASGRASTSSYNEQFF. CDR3 coding DNA: TGTGCTAGTGGCCGAGCCAGCACCAGCTCCTACAATGAGCAGTTCTTC.

This clone was detected once. The chain recombines TRBV3-1 (or the pseudogene TRBV3-2) with TRBJ1-5; D is ambiguous. In germline, CDR1 is LGHDT, CDR2 YNNKEL (reference sequence). The CDR3 contains 15 residues. Deletions cut 0 bases from V and 2 bases from J, with 8 bases between. CDR3: CASSQDVGGNQPQHF. Written as DNA, the CDR3 is TGTGCCAGCAGCCAAGATGTGGGAGGCAATCAGCCCCAGCATTTT.

V is TRBV19 and J is TRBJ1-1; D gene uncertain. Per germline, CDR1 LNHDA and CDR2 SQIVND (reference sequence). The CDR3 spans 12 residues. The V end was cut by 5 bases, the J end by 5 bases, with 9 bases between. CDR3 protein: CASSGGRTEAFF. CDR3 nucleotides: TGTGCCAGTAGTGGCGGGCGGACTGAAGCTTTCTTT.

The chain joins TRBV19 to TRBJ2-4; D possibly uses TRBD1 or TRBD2 (5 bases each). The length of the CDR3 is 13 residues. Germline loops: CDR1 LNHDA, CDR2 SQIVND (reference sequence). V was clipped by 6 bases and J by 6 bases, with 12 bases between them. CDR3 amino acids: CASSPVGVNIQYF. The CDR3 DNA reads TGTGCCAGTAGCCCAGTGGGGGTAAACATTCAGTACTTC.

V and J are TRBV4-2 and TRBJ2-1, with D tentatively TRBD1 or TRBD2 (6 bases each). Germline CDR1 LGHNA, CDR2 YNFKEQ. Trimming pared 0 bases from V and 7 bases from J, leaving 16 bases between. This CDR3 contains 16 residues. CDR3 in amino acids: CASSQDLTGALNEQFF. The CDR3 nucleotides are TGTGCCAGCAGCCAAGATTTAACGGGGGCCCTAAATGAGCAGTTCTTC.

This rearrangement joins TRBV14 to TRBJ2-7, with a possible D match to TRBD2 (5 bases). Looked up from germline, CDR1 is SGHDN and CDR2 is FVKESK. The CDR3 loop spans 11 amino acids. V was trimmed by 1 base and J by 7 bases, leaving 5 bases between them. DNA of the CDR3: TGTGCCAGCAGCCAAGGAGGGGAGCAGTACGTC. This sequence encodes CASSQGGEQYV.

V usage is TRBV28 and J usage is TRBJ2-3, with TRBD1 matching 8 bases. J gave up 1 base and V 8 bases, and 8 bases lay outside the gene matches. This CDR3 spans 15 amino acids. Germline V CDR1 and CDR2: MDHEN, SYDVKM. The CDR3 bases are TGTGCCAGCGCTGAACCGGGACAGGGCACAGATACGCAGTATTTT. Amino acids: CASAEPGQGTDTQYF.

This chain connects TRBV19 to TRBJ1-5; D call uncertain. Between the trimmed V and J ends, which lost 3 bases and 4 bases, there was a span of 7 bases. This CDR3 comprises 13 residues. Germline CDR1 reads LNHDA; CDR2 reads SQIVND (reference sequence). The CDR3 region is CASSIGGNQPQHF. CDR3 in DNA: TGTGCCAGTAGTATTGGTGGGAATCAGCCCCAGCATTTT. The full variable domain, completed using reference TRBV19 and TRBJ1-5, is DGGITQSPKYLFRKEGQNVTLSCEQNLNHDAMYWYRQDPGQGLRLIYYSQIVNDFQKGDIAEGYSVSREKKESFPLTVTSAQKNPTAFYLCASSIGGNQPQHFGDGTRLSIL.

The chain joins TRBV7-9 to TRBJ1-3; D may be TRBD1 (5 bases). Trimming shortened V by 0 bases and J by 6 bases, and 12 bases separated the two germline ends. Germline V gene lookup returns CDR1 SEHNR and CDR2 FQNEAQ (reference sequence). This CDR3 spans 15 amino acids. Here the CDR3 DNA reads TGTGCCAGCAGCTTAGCAGAGGGACTCCCAAACACCATATATTTT. Amino acid sequence: CASSLAEGLPNTIYF.